Listed below are T cell receptor beta chains from one sample, sequenced in a study of CXCR3-negative and CXCR3-positive naive CD8 T cells. TCRdb reworked the 5' RACE reads into one entry per CDR3 protein, no DNA. This repertoire comprises around 26,000 distinct CDR3 sequences; its ten largest clones make up approximately 3%. The specimen sequenced was naive CXCR3- CD8+ T cells from blood. These receptors were collected from a human donor in good health. Some clones in this sample may be carry-over from other donors' samples. CDR3s include the opening cysteine and the closing phenylalanine or tryptophan. Size values are once, few and many counts, or a class for expanded clones, and some rows have none.

cdr3_length	v_call	clone_size	j_call	cdr3_aa
13	TRBV7-9	-	TRBJ1-2	CASPGWGNYGYTF
13	TRBV12-3/TRBV12-4	-	TRBJ2-7	CASSSTGVHGQYF
15	TRBV7-2	-	TRBJ2-1	CASSRPRVSYNEQFF
13	TRBV6-5	-	TRBJ1-2	CASSYPGTGGYTF
16	TRBV4-1	-	TRBJ2-7	CASSQDHPGLSYEQYF
16	TRBV4-3	-	TRBJ2-3	CASSQDTGGPADTQYF
12	TRBV29-1	-	TRBJ2-7	CSVGSDSYEQYF
14	TRBV20-1	-	TRBJ2-5	CSAGIAGAQETQYF
11	TRBV29-1	-	TRBJ1-4	CSGQGDEKLFF
15	TRBV7-6	-	TRBJ2-2	CASMGVGGNTGELFF
13	TRBV7-3	-	TRBJ2-5	CASSLNFRETQYF
15	TRBV28	-	TRBJ2-7	CASRKLRDRVEEQYF
14	TRBV28	-	TRBJ2-7	CASSFGGDPYEQYF
16	TRBV7-8	-	TRBJ1-6	CASSLPRTASNSPLHF
15	TRBV30	-	TRBJ2-3	CAWSRTSGLTDTQYF
13	TRBV29-1	-	TRBJ2-3	CSVDDRSTDTQYF
16	TRBV14	-	TRBJ2-3	CASSPILTGPADTQYF
15	TRBV29-1	medium-sized	TRBJ1-2	CSVEDRQGAAYGYTF
14	TRBV29-1	-	TRBJ1-1	CSVEADTLNTEAFF
17	TRBV6-6	-	TRBJ2-1	CASSYSVQTVVENEQFF
12	TRBV7-9	-	TRBJ2-7	CASSTQFYEQYF
18	TRBV7-3	-	TRBJ2-2	CASSFSGSVPANTGELFF
13	TRBV4-3	-	TRBJ1-1	CASSQQRNTEAFF
13	TRBV6-2/TRBV6-3	-	TRBJ2-7	CASFGRSSYEQYF
15	TRBV7-9	-	TRBJ2-7	CASSLSAPSSYEQYF
11	TRBV27	-	TRBJ2-7	CASIRGYEQYF
17	TRBV18	-	TRBJ2-4	CASSPNDRESGKNIQYF
15	TRBV27	-	TRBJ2-1	CASSLRGGLYNEQFF
16	TRBV6-2/TRBV6-3	-	TRBJ2-7	CASRLRTSGGTYEQYF
14	TRBV7-3	-	TRBJ1-1	CASSQSGTNTEAFF
15	TRBV24-1	-	TRBJ2-2	CATSDGKGATGELFF
14	TRBV12-3/TRBV12-4	-	TRBJ2-7	CASTVGTGAYEQYF
16	TRBV5-1	-	TRBJ2-1	CASSVGLAGGLNEQFF
15	TRBV20-1	-	TRBJ2-3	CSARDLAAGPDTQYF
16	TRBV6-5	-	TRBJ1-5	CASREPGGVFGQPQHF
14	TRBV29-1	-	TRBJ1-2	CSVVDRVGWYGYTF
11	TRBV19	-	TRBJ1-5	CASGSNQPQHF
15	TRBV6-6	-	TRBJ2-1	CASSGTSGNHNEQFF
12	TRBV10-3	-	TRBJ2-1	CAISETSDEQFF
14	TRBV10-3	-	TRBJ2-7	CAIRETGSSYEQYF